The 2 T cell receptor beta chains presented below share a single source sample, sequenced in a study of blood T cell repertoires in COVID-19. Some clones are missing from TCRdb's copy, which holds only in-frame ones; the method was immunoSEQ multiplex PCR. The table shows 200,000 to 300,000 clones, with about four fifths occurring only once. Input material: peripheral blood. These receptors were taken from a man aged 50-60 years with acute or convalescent COVID-19.

The genes are TRBV13 and TRBJ1-1; tentatively, D is TRBD1 (5 bases). The CDR3 runs 13 residues. V lost 7 bases and J 0 bases, leaving 9 bases between the germline ends. Per the germline V gene, CDR1 is PRHDT and CDR2 is FYEKMQ (reference sequence). CDR3 sequence reads: CASTKGMNTEAFF. CDR3 DNA sequence: TGTGCCAGCACGAAGGGGATGAACACTGAAGCTTTCTTT.

CDR3 sequence reads: CASSLTGGSNQPQHF. The CDR3 nucleotides are TGTGCCAGCAGCTTGACAGGCGGCAGCAATCAGCCCCAGCATTTT. V gene TRBV7-9 combines with J gene TRBJ1-5; possible D gene TRBD1, 6 bases. Trimming took 3 bases from V and 1 from J, leaving 10 bases between them. The CDR3 is made up of 15 amino acids. Germline values: CDR1 SEHNR, CDR2 FQNEAQ (reference sequence).